The next 26 T cell receptor beta chains were all read from a single sample in a study of T cells in Graves' hyperthyroidism and ophthalmopathy. Amplification targeted TCR beta CDR3 regions from RNA transcripts. RT-PCR in the first round (using the HTBI primer set) targeted the TCR CDR3. In TCRdb, the multiplex PCR reads were re-called with MiXCR into one record per CDR3 protein. This sample has 550,000 to 800,000 distinct CDR3 sequences, with 17% found just once. Sequencing was done on a sample of blood. The source of these receptors is a man aged 45-60 years with Graves' hyperthyroidism.

The chain recombines TRBV9 with TRBJ2-1; D remains ambiguous. In germline, CDR1 is SGDLS, CDR2 YYNGEE. The V end was cut by 0 bases, the J end by 5 bases, with 6 bases between. This CDR3 has 13 amino acids. The CDR3 reads CASSVAKDNEQFF. The DNA for the CDR3 is TGTGCCAGCAGCGTAGCTAAGGACAATGAGCAGTTCTTC. Based on the CDR3 plus reference TRBV9 and TRBJ2-1, the full variable domain is DSGVTQTPKHLITATGQRVTLRCSPRSGDLSVYWYQQSLDQGLQFLIQYYNGEERAKGNILERFSAQQFPDLHSELNLSSLELGDSALYFCASSVAKDNEQFFGPGTRLTVL.

This clonotype was found many times. CDR3 coding DNA: TGTGCCAGCTCGACCGGGCCGGACTACGAGCAGTACTTC. This gives the protein CASSTGPDYEQYF. The chain combines TRBV27 with TRBJ2-7; no firm D call. Germline-derived CDR1 and CDR2 are MNHEY and SMNVEV (reference sequence). Trimming took 8 bases from V and 3 from J, leaving 14 bases between them. CDR3 length: 13 residues.

This chain uses TRBV30 with TRBJ2-1; 10 nucleotides line up with TRBD2. The ends lost 4 bases at V and 7 bases at J; junction bases unmatched: 10. Germline V lookup: CDR1 GTSNPN, CDR2 SVGIG (reference sequence). The CDR3 is made up of 15 amino acids. Written as DNA, the CDR3 is TGTGCCTGGACTAGACTAGCGGGTATTCCTAATGAGCAGTTCTTC. Amino acid sequence: CAWTRLAGIPNEQFF.

This clonotype showed up just once. This chain connects TRBV29-1 to TRBJ1-5; no clear D gene. In germline, CDR1 is SQVTM, CDR2 ANQGSEA. The CDR3 consists of 12 residues. The ends were cut back, 4 bases at V and 7 bases at J, with 11 bases in the middle. CDR3 region: CSVGWFGQPQHF. The CDR3 nucleotides read TGCAGCGTTGGATGGTTTGGGCAGCCCCAGCATTTT.

This clonotype occurred many times. The V and J genes are TRBV9 and TRBJ2-2; 8 positions match TRBD1. CDR3 length: 14 residues. The V and J ends lost 1 base and 4 bases, in that order; junction bases with no gene match: 0. Germline V gene data show CDR1 as SGDLS and CDR2 as YYNGEE. Here the CDR3 DNA reads TGTGCCAGCAGCGTACAGGGGGCCACCGGGGAGCTGTTTTTT. The encoded protein is CASSVQGATGELFF.

J is TRBJ2-3 and V is TRBV24-1; 13 bases agree with TRBD2. CDR3 length: 18 amino acids. The V gene end was trimmed by 3 bases and the J gene end by 4 bases; junction bases not matched to a gene: 9. Germline V gene lookup returns CDR1 KGHDR and CDR2 SFDVKD. CDR3 residues: CATSDPAEGTSGADTQYF. The DNA for the CDR3 is TGTGCCACCAGTGATCCCGCTGAGGGGACTAGCGGGGCAGATACGCAGTATTTT.

This clonotype has only a few counts. The rearrangement uses TRBV7-3 and TRBJ2-6; D unresolved. Germline CDR1 is SGHTA and CDR2 is FQGTGA. This CDR3 is built from 16 residues. Deletions cut 5 bases from V and 2 bases from J, with 13 bases between. The CDR3 is CASSLRLQAGANVLTF. DNA of the CDR3: TGTGCCAGCAGCCTCCGTCTCCAGGCTGGGGCCAACGTCCTGACTTTC.

This clonotype was recorded a few times. The V gene is TRBV9, the J gene TRBJ2-2, with 13 bases matching TRBD2. Germline assignment: CDR1 SGDLS and CDR2 YYNGEE. Trimming at V came to 3 bases and at J to 6 bases, leaving 5 bases not matched to a gene. This CDR3 is 16 amino acids long. CDR3: CASSALTSGRSGELFF. CDR3 coding DNA: TGTGCCAGCAGCGCCCTGACTAGCGGGAGGTCCGGGGAGCTGTTTTTT. Based on the CDR3 plus reference TRBV9 and TRBJ2-2, the full variable domain is DSGVTQTPKHLITATGQRVTLRCSPRSGDLSVYWYQQSLDQGLQFLIQYYNGEERAKGNILERFSAQQFPDLHSELNLSSLELGDSALYFCASSALTSGRSGELFFGEGSRLTVL.

This clonotype was observed a few times. J is TRBJ1-5 and V is TRBV28; a possible D gene is TRBD1 (5 bases). The germline CDR1 and CDR2 sequences are MDHEN and SYDVKM. Trimming removed 6 bases at V and 3 bases at J, with 18 bases between. The CDR3 length is 16 residues. The chain's CDR3 is CASRPPGTVYNQPQHF. CDR3 DNA sequence: TGTGCCAGCAGACCTCCTGGGACGGTCTACAATCAGCCCCAGCATTTT.

The sample holds many counts of this clonotype. The genes are TRBV25-1 and TRBJ2-2; D is ambiguous. The V end lost 1 base, the J end lost 4 bases, and 7 bases lay between the germline ends. The V gene's germline CDR1 is MGHDK and CDR2 SYGVNS. The CDR3 contains 14 residues. The CDR3 region has the DNA TGTGCCAGCAGTGAATTGTCTTCCACCGGGGAGCTGTTTTTT. The encoded protein is CASSELSSTGELFF. The variable domain in full, with the rest retrieved from reference TRBV25-1 and TRBJ2-2, is EADIYQTPRYLVIGTGKKITLECSQTMGHDKMYWYQQDPGMELHLIHYSYGVNSTEKGDLSSESTVSRIRTEHFPLTLESARPSHTSQYLCASSELSSTGELFFGEGSRLTVL.

This clonotype has just one count. The chain recombines TRBV30 with TRBJ1-4; TRBD1 aligns across 10 bases. Per germline, CDR1 GTSNPN and CDR2 SVGIG (reference sequence). The CDR3 runs 14 residues. After removal of 3 bases from V and 8 bases from J, the junction contained 6 bases not matched to a gene. The CDR3 region is CAWSWGQGKEKLFF. The CDR3 coding sequence is TGTGCCTGGAGCTGGGGACAGGGGAAAGAAAAACTGTTTTTT. Complete variable domain (other parts from reference TRBV30 and TRBJ1-4): SQTIHQWPATLVQPVGSPLSLECTVEGTSNPNLYWYRQAAGRGLQLLFYSVGIGQISSEVPQNLSASRPQDRQFILSSKKLLLSDSGFYLCAWSWGQGKEKLFFGSGTQLSVL.

This clonotype turned up a few times. V and J are TRBV7-9 and TRBJ1-1; no clear D gene. The CDR3 has 16 amino acids. The V and J ends lost 1 base and 0 bases respectively, with 12 bases between them. Per the germline V gene, CDR1 is SEHNR and CDR2 is FQNEAQ (reference sequence). The CDR3 reads CASSLGWGTLNTEAFF. As DNA, the CDR3 is TGTGCCAGCAGCTTAGGATGGGGTACCCTGAACACTGAAGCTTTCTTT.

This clonotype was found a few times. This sequence joins TRBV10-3 and TRBJ2-2; the D call may be TRBD1 or TRBD2 (5 bases each). The CDR3 consists of 15 residues. Trimming pared 10 bases from V and 2 bases from J, leaving 17 bases between. The germline V gene encodes CDR1 ENHRY and CDR2 SYGVKD. The CDR3 coding sequence is TGTGCCACTTCCCCCCGGGACGGTAACACCGGGGAGCTGTTTTTT. This encodes CATSPRDGNTGELFF.

In its sample, this clonotype was seen a few times. The chain has TRBV19 and TRBJ1-4, with D uncertain. CDR1 is LNHDA and CDR2 is SQIVND in the germline V gene (reference sequence). V was shortened by 3 bases and J by 0 bases, with 5 bases between the two germline ends. The length of the CDR3 is 14 residues. CDR3 nucleotides: TGTGCCAGTAGTATGAAAACAACTAATGAAAAACTGTTTTTT. This encodes CASSMKTTNEKLFF.

V is TRBV5-1 and J is TRBJ2-7, with 7 bases identical to TRBD1. Germline V lookup: CDR1 SGHRS, CDR2 YFSETQ. V dropped 0 bases and J dropped 0; count of bases not matched to a gene: 6. The CDR3 sequence is 16 residues long. The CDR3 reads CASSLGQGYFSYEQYF. CDR3 DNA sequence: TGCGCCAGCAGCTTGGGACAGGGATACTTCTCCTACGAGCAGTACTTC.

The chain carries TRBV30 and TRBJ2-4; 7 positions agree with TRBD2. CDR3 length: 15 amino acids. Germline values: CDR1 GTSNPN, CDR2 SVGIG (reference sequence). With V trimmed by 3 bases and J by 8 bases, 13 bases remained unmatched. The CDR3 DNA reads TGTGCCTGGAGAGAGGTGCGGGAGACTTCGTACATTCAGTACTTC. It specifies CAWREVRETSYIQYF.

Ten or more counts support this clonotype. Here the CDR3 reads CAIFRGDVYGYTF. CDR3 coding DNA: TGTGCCATCTTCCGGGGGGACGTCTATGGCTACACCTTC. This chain uses TRBV28 with TRBJ1-2, with D tentatively TRBD1 (5 bases). The CDR3 has 13 amino acids. The germline CDR1 and CDR2 sequences are MDHEN and SYDVKM. V was trimmed by 10 bases and J by 4 bases, leaving 16 bases between them.

On this clonotype: This may arise from a read error, as a much more abundant clone is one base away. The rearrangement links TRBV5-1 to TRBJ2-1; D is tentatively TRBD1 or TRBD2 (5 bases each). The V gene lost 0 bases and the J gene lost 9 bases, with 19 bases spanning the gap. In germline, CDR1 is SGHRS, CDR2 YFSETQ. There are 16 residues in the CDR3. In DNA, the CDR3 is TGCGCCAGCAGCTTGGTCCCTGGGAGCCCGAGGGGTGAGCAGTTCTTC. Residues: CASSLVPGSPRGEQFF.

This clonotype was detected ten times or more. The chain recombines TRBV27 with TRBJ1-2; no clear D gene. The CDR3 is made up of 13 amino acids. Trimming took 2 bases from V and 8 from J, leaving 12 bases between them. CDR1 is MNHEY and CDR2 is SMNVEV in the germline V gene (reference sequence). CDR3: CASSLGRSGGYTF. The CDR3 DNA reads TGTGCCAGCAGTTTAGGACGGAGTGGGGGCTACACCTTC.

There are many counts of this clonotype. The CDR3 DNA follows: TGTGCCAGCAGCGTCGGCCCTCTCGGAGATACGCAGTATTTT. Amino acids: CASSVGPLGDTQYF. This sequence joins TRBV11-2 and TRBJ2-3; D remains unclear. Germline assignment: CDR1 SGHAT and CDR2 FQNNGV. Deletions cut 5 bases from V and 5 bases from J, with 14 bases between. The CDR3 loop spans 14 amino acids.

This clonotype was seen at least ten times. The chain combines TRBV12-3 or TRBV12-4 with TRBJ2-3; D possibly uses TRBD1 or TRBD2 (5 bases each). V shed 4 bases and J shed 2 bases, with 10 bases lying between them. This CDR3 has 14 amino acids. Here the CDR3 DNA reads TGTGCCAGCAGTTGGGACCGCAACACAGATACGCAGTATTTT. This gives the protein CASSWDRNTDTQYF.

This clonotype was observed many times. The gene calls are TRBV2 and TRBJ2-7; D may correspond to TRBD1 or TRBD2 (5 bases each). This CDR3 spans 18 amino acids. Trimming removed 0 bases from V and 5 bases from J, with 23 bases in between. Germline V gene data show CDR1 as SNHLY and CDR2 as FYNNEI. The CDR3 loop is CASSEAGGFGAGLDEQYF. The CDR3 region has the DNA TGTGCCAGCAGTGAAGCGGGCGGATTCGGGGCAGGGCTCGACGAGCAGTACTTC.

This clonotype has a count of ten or more. This chain connects TRBV6-5 to TRBJ2-4, with 7 bases that match TRBD2. V was clipped by 0 bases and J by 0 bases; unmatched bases: 8. The CDR3 covers 18 residues. The V gene's germline CDR1 is MNHEY and CDR2 SVGAGI. CDR3 nucleotide sequence: TGTGCCAGCAGTTACTCGTGGGAGGGCGGCCTAGCCAAAAACATTCAGTACTTC. This sequence encodes CASSYSWEGGLAKNIQYF.

Notes on this clonotype: A much more abundant neighbour one base away suggests this may be a read error. The chain employs TRBV7-8 and TRBJ2-3; no clear D gene. Germline V gene sequence: CDR1 SGHVS, CDR2 FQNEAQ. The CDR3 spans 16 residues. Here the CDR3 DNA reads TGTACCAGCAGCTTAGGACCGTACACTAGCACAGATACGCAGTATTTT. Residues: CTSSLGPYTSTDTQYF.

Comment on this clonotype: This sequence may be a read error, since a much larger clone differs from it by one base. The V call is TRBV5-6, the J call TRBJ1-1, with D unclear. The CDR3 is 14 residues long. Germline V lookup: CDR1 SGHDT, CDR2 YYEEEE. CDR3 nucleotides: TGTGCCAGCAGCTTTCCGATCCTTGGCACTGAAACTTTCTTT. This encodes CASSFPILGTETFF.

This clonotype was seen ten or more times. This rearrangement joins TRBV27 to TRBJ2-7; 9 bases match TRBD2. The CDR3 has 14 amino acids. From germline, CDR1 is MNHEY and CDR2 SMNVEV (reference sequence). V shed 3 bases, J shed 7 bases, and the junction held 7 bases outside the gene matches. CDR3 DNA: TGTGCCAGCAGTTTGTCTAGCGGGACGTGGGAGCAGTACTTC. Translation: CASSLSSGTWEQYF.